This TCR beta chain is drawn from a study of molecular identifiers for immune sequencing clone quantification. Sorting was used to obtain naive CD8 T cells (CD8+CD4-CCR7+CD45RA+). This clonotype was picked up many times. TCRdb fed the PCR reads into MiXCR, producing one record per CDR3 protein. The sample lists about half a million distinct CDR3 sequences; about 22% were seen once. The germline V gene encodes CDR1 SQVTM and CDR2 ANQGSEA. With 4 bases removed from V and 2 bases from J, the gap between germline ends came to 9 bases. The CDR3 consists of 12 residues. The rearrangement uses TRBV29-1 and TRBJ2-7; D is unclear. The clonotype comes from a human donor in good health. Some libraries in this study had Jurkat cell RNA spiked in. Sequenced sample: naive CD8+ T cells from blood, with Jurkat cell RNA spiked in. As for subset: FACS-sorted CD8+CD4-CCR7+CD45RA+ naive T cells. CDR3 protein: CSVADSTYEQYF. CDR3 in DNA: TGCAGCGTTGCCGACTCGACCTACGAGCAGTACTTC.